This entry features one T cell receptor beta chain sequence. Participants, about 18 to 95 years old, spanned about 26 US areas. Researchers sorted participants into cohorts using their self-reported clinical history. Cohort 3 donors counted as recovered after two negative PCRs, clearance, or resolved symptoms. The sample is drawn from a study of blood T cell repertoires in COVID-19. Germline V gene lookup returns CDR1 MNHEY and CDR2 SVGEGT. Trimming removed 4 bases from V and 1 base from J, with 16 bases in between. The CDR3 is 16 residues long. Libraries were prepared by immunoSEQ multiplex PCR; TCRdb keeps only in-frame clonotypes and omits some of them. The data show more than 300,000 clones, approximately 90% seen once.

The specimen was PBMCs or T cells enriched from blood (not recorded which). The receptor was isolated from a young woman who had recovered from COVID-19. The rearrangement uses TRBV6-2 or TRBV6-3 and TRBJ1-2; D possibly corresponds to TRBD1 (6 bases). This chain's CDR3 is CASSSPLDRINYGYTF. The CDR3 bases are TGTGCCAGCAGTTCACCCCTCGACAGGATTAACTATGGCTACACCTTC.